This T cell receptor (beta chain) was found in a study of cytomegalovirus exposure and HLA in healthy donors. Study-wide points: Within the 100 to 150 validation repertoires, first-cohort TCR clusters tended to co-occur, according to a later analysis.

Germline V gene data show CDR1 as WNHNN and CDR2 as SYGVQD (reference sequence). This CDR3 is built from 14 residues. J lost 6 bases, V lost 4 bases, and 4 bases had no gene match. Produced via immunoSEQ multiplex PCR; TCRdb's table is partial and in-frame only. This table has some 180,000 clones, about 81% appearing once. Comment on this clone: Its target is not known.

The chain employs TRBV10-1 and TRBJ2-1; the match to TRBD2 covers 9 bases. The clonotype originates from a woman aged 25 to 45 in good health and CMV-seronegative. Sequencing input: PBMCs. CDR3 amino acids: CASSALAGINEQFF. In nucleotides, the CDR3 is TGCGCCAGCAGTGCCCTAGCGGGAATCAATGAGCAGTTCTTC.